The 25 T cell receptor beta chains listed next were all sequenced from one sample in a study of control samples from healthy donors and cancer patients. Profiling relied on immunoSEQ multiplex PCR, and the TCRdb table lists in-frame clones only, not all of them. The table includes approximately 90,000 clones, over 85% detected once. Material for sequencing was blood. All receptors derive from a woman aged 25 to 45 in good health.

The chain uses TRBV4-1 and TRBJ2-5, with D possibly TRBD2 on 6 matching bases. Germline CDR1 reads MGHRA; CDR2 reads YSYEKL. The CDR3 is 15 residues long. V lost 3 bases to trimming and J lost 4 bases, with 15 bases between them. The DNA of the CDR3 is TGCGCCAGCAGCCAGTCCGGACTAATGAGAGAGACCCAGTACTTC. Protein: CASSQSGLMRETQYF.

The CDR3 DNA sequence: TGTGCCAGCAGCTTGGACAGGGGTAAAGCTAACTATGGCTACACCTTC. Protein product: CASSLDRGKANYGYTF. V is TRBV5-6 and J is TRBJ1-2; 7 nucleotides agree with TRBD1. In germline, CDR1 is SGHDT, CDR2 YYEEEE. The V segment lost 0 bases and the J segment 0 bases; nucleotides outside the gene matches: 5. The CDR3 has 16 residues.

The chain uses TRBV12-3 or TRBV12-4 and TRBJ2-5; weak D call: TRBD2 (5 bases). The CDR3 sequence is 13 residues long. Trimming removed 6 bases from V and 5 bases from J, with 13 bases in between. Written as DNA, the CDR3 is TGTGCCAGCAGCCCACGGTCGGGGGAGACCCAGTACTTC. Protein: CASSPRSGETQYF.

The genes are TRBV2 and TRBJ2-2; D gene ambiguous. The CDR3 loop spans 12 amino acids. The ends were cut back, 7 bases at V and 9 bases at J, with 12 bases in the middle. Per the germline V gene, CDR1 is SNHLY and CDR2 is FYNNEI. CDR3 bases: TGTGCCAGCACTATCCAGGCCCGGGAGCTGTTTTTT. This translates into CASTIQARELFF.

The V gene is TRBV27, the J gene TRBJ1-1; the D gene is possibly TRBD1 (5 bases). This CDR3 region has 14 residues. V shed 6 bases and J shed 5 bases, with 16 bases lying between them. Germline V gene sequence: CDR1 MNHEY, CDR2 SMNVEV (reference sequence). The CDR3 DNA sequence: TGTGCCAGCAGCCCGAGGCGGGGGAATACTGAAGCTTTCTTT. This codes for CASSPRRGNTEAFF.

This clone was counted a few times. The chain recombines TRBV7-3 with TRBJ2-1, with TRBD2 matching 12 bases. Germline CDR1 and CDR2: SGHTA and FQGTGA. Unmatched junction bases numbered 12, after V lost 5 bases and J lost 7 bases. This CDR3 spans 17 amino acids. The CDR3 here is CASSLSTGLAGYNEQFF. Written as DNA, the CDR3 is TGTGCCAGCAGCCTATCGACAGGACTAGCGGGGTATAATGAGCAGTTCTTC. Using reference TRBV7-3 and TRBJ2-1 for the parts outside the CDR3, the full variable domain is GAGVSQTPSNKVTEKGKYVELRCDPISGHTALYWYRQSLGQGPEFLIYFQGTGAADDSGLPNDRFFAVRPEGSVSTLKIQRTERGDSAVYLCASSLSTGLAGYNEQFFGPGTRLTVL.

This chain links TRBV5-6 with TRBJ2-1; 11 bases match TRBD2. This CDR3 region has 15 residues. Trimming took 7 bases from V and 10 from J; bases not matched to a gene: 13. Germline V gene data show CDR1 as SGHDT and CDR2 as YYEEEE. The CDR3 coding sequence is TGTGCCAGCTCCCTTCCGGGACTAGCGGTAGGGGAGCAGTTCTTC. Residues: CASSLPGLAVGEQFF. The variable domain in full, completed from reference TRBV5-6 and TRBJ2-1, reads DAGVTQSPTHLIKTRGQQVTLRCSPKSGHDTVSWYQQALGQGPQFIFQYYEEEERQRGNFPDRFSGHQFPNYSSELNVNALLLGDSALYLCASSLPGLAVGEQFFGPGTRLTVL.

V is TRBV27 and J is TRBJ2-3; D is unclear. The germline V gene has CDR1 MNHEY and CDR2 SMNVEV (reference sequence). Trimming removed 4 bases from V and 6 bases from J, with 11 bases in between. The CDR3 runs to 13 residues. The CDR3 nucleotides are TGTGCCAGCAGTTATACGATCGGCGATACGCAGTATTTT. It translates to CASSYTIGDTQYF.

The chain uses TRBV28 and TRBJ2-2, with TRBD2 matching 11 bases. The CDR3 runs 21 residues. Trimming at V came to 5 bases and at J to 2 bases, leaving 19 bases not matched to a gene. The V gene's germline CDR1 is MDHEN and CDR2 SYDVKM. CDR3 protein: CASSPLWGASGGTTNTGELFF. CDR3 DNA: TGTGCCAGCAGTCCCCTATGGGGGGCTAGCGGGGGGACGACCAACACCGGGGAGCTGTTTTTT.

The chain combines TRBV6-6 with TRBJ2-1; 7 bases are a match to TRBD2. Unmatched junction bases numbered 4, after V lost 2 bases and J lost 3 bases. Germline V gene sequence: CDR1 MNHNY, CDR2 SVGAGI (reference sequence). CDR3 length: 15 amino acids. As DNA, the CDR3 is TGTGCCAGCAGTTACGTCAGCGGGGTCTACAATGAGCAGTTCTTC. It translates to CASSYVSGVYNEQFF.

This clone has a single count. The chain joins TRBV6-5 to TRBJ2-7; 11 nucleotides agree with TRBD2. Germline assignment: CDR1 MNHEY and CDR2 SVGAGI. There are 14 residues in the CDR3. V lost 8 bases, J lost 7 bases, and 10 bases stayed unmatched. Written as DNA, the CDR3 is TGTGCCAGCTCCGCAGGACTAGCGGGTGGTGAGCAGTACTTC. Its protein product is CASSAGLAGGEQYF.

The chain has TRBV9 and TRBJ2-1; 7 nucleotides line up with TRBD1. Germline CDR1 reads SGDLS; CDR2 reads YYNGEE. Germline trimming cut 4 bases from V and 4 bases from J; bases unmatched to any gene: 8. The CDR3 contains 15 residues. The CDR3 reads CASSLRGQQYNEQFF. The CDR3, as DNA: TGTGCCAGCAGCCTGAGGGGACAGCAATACAATGAGCAGTTCTTC.

This clone was detected once. The chain employs TRBV7-9 and TRBJ1-4; D unresolved. CDR1 and CDR2 from the germline V gene are SEHNR and FQNEAQ (reference sequence). This CDR3 has 14 residues. The ends were cut back, 1 base at V and 8 bases at J, with 11 bases in the middle. In nucleotides, the CDR3 is TGTGCCAGCAGCTTAGGGGTAGTTGGGGAAAAACTGTTTTTT. Translated, it gives CASSLGVVGEKLFF.

The rearrangement uses TRBV7-9 and TRBJ2-2, with TRBD1 as a possible D gene (5 bases). Per germline, CDR1 SEHNR and CDR2 FQNEAQ (reference sequence). The germline V and J ends were trimmed by 5 bases and 6 bases, with 13 bases remaining between them. CDR3 length: 14 residues. The CDR3, as DNA: TGTGCCAGCAGCCCCCCGACAGTAGCCGGGGAGCTGTTTTTT. It translates to CASSPPTVAGELFF.

The rearrangement links TRBV20-1 to TRBJ1-4, with D possibly being TRBD1 (5 bases). Deletions cut 3 bases from V and 17 bases from J, with 13 bases between. The germline V gene encodes CDR1 DFQATT and CDR2 SNEGSKA (reference sequence). The CDR3 runs to 10 residues. CDR3 DNA: TGCAGTGCTAGTGAAGGGACCTCTTTTTTT. Amino acid sequence: CSASEGTSFF.

J is TRBJ1-5 and V is TRBV19; D remains ambiguous. Germline CDR1 and CDR2: LNHDA and SQIVND (reference sequence). The CDR3 runs to 15 residues. Trimming left V 7 bases short and J 0 bases short, with 13 bases between. CDR3 amino acids: CASTADRYSNQPQHF. CDR3 coding DNA: TGTGCCAGTACCGCCGACCGATATAGCAATCAGCCCCAGCATTTT.

The gene calls are TRBV5-4 and TRBJ2-3; D is unclear. This CDR3 comprises 14 residues. CDR1 is SGHNT and CDR2 is YYREEE in the germline V gene (reference sequence). V lost 3 bases and J lost 2, with 10 bases in between. CDR3: CASSSGPDTDTQYF. The CDR3, as DNA: TGTGCCAGCAGCTCAGGACCAGACACAGATACGCAGTATTTT.

V is TRBV7-2 and J is TRBJ2-1; 14 nucleotides align to TRBD2. This CDR3 has 16 residues. Germline V CDR1 and CDR2: SGHTA, FQGNSA. Trimming removed 5 bases from V and 9 bases from J; junction bases left unmatched: 9. CDR3 sequence: CASSQNYGTSGSEQFF. Written as DNA, the CDR3 is TGTGCCAGCAGCCAAAACTACGGGACTAGCGGGAGTGAGCAGTTCTTC.

The V gene is TRBV5-1, the J gene TRBJ1-2; no clear D. Trimming shortened V by 3 bases and J by 2 bases, and 5 bases separated the two germline ends. The CDR3 runs to 12 residues. Germline V gives CDR1 SGHRS, CDR2 YFSETQ. CDR3 sequence (DNA): TGCGCCAGCAGCTCAGGCAACTATGGCTACACCTTC. It is translated as CASSSGNYGYTF.

The chain couples TRBV12-3 or TRBV12-4 to TRBJ2-5, with a tentative D call TRBD1 (5 bases). The CDR3 loop spans 13 amino acids. With 3 bases removed from V and 3 bases from J, the gap between germline ends came to 8 bases. In DNA form, the CDR3 reads TGTGCCAGCAGTTTCCGCAGGGAAGAGACCCAGTACTTC. It yields the protein CASSFRREETQYF.

The chain couples TRBV30 to TRBJ1-5; no clear D. The ends were cut back, 2 bases at V and 6 bases at J, with 14 bases in the middle. Germline loops: CDR1 GTSNPN, CDR2 SVGIG (reference sequence). CDR3 size: 14 residues. CDR3: CAWSPPGEAQPQHF. CDR3 nucleotide sequence: TGTGCCTGGAGTCCCCCCGGGGAGGCTCAGCCCCAGCATTTT. The whole variable domain, filled in from reference TRBV30 and TRBJ1-5, reads SQTIHQWPATLVQPVGSPLSLECTVEGTSNPNLYWYRQAAGRGLQLLFYSVGIGQISSEVPQNLSASRPQDRQFILSSKKLLLSDSGFYLCAWSPPGEAQPQHFGDGTRLSIL.

The rearrangement links TRBV3-1 (or the pseudogene TRBV3-2) to TRBJ2-7; D is perhaps TRBD2 (6 bases). Germline V gives CDR1 LGHDT, CDR2 YNNKEL (reference sequence). Trimming stripped 4 bases from V and 1 base from J, with 23 bases between. CDR3 length: 18 residues. For the CDR3, the DNA is TGTGCCAGCAGCCCAGAGAGTGTGCGGGGATCAGGATCCTACGAGCAGTACTTC. Its protein is CASSPESVRGSGSYEQYF.

The chain carries TRBV2 and TRBJ1-4; TRBD1 aligns across 9 bases. The V gene end was trimmed by 3 bases and the J gene end by 8 bases; junction bases not matched to a gene: 7. The CDR3 length is 15 residues. Germline V gene data show CDR1 as SNHLY and CDR2 as FYNNEI. The CDR3 protein is CASSELRTGAEKLFF. The DNA for the CDR3 is TGTGCCAGCAGTGAGCTCAGGACAGGGGCCGAAAAACTGTTTTTT. Variable domain in full (rest from reference TRBV2 and TRBJ1-4): EPEVTQTPSHQVTQMGQEVILRCVPISNHLYFYWYRQILGQKVEFLVSFYNNEISEKSEIFDDQFSVERPDGSNFTLKIRSTKLEDSAMYFCASSELRTGAEKLFFGSGTQLSVL.

The chain combines TRBV24-1 with TRBJ2-3, with 10 bases matching TRBD2. CDR1 and CDR2 (germline): KGHDR, SFDVKD. V dropped 3 bases and J dropped 4; count of bases not matched to a gene: 12. The CDR3 consists of 18 residues. The CDR3 DNA reads as TGTGCCACCAGTGATCAAGCGGGAGGGCTGCCTTCCGCAGATACGCAGTATTTT. This gives the protein CATSDQAGGLPSADTQYF.

The rearrangement links TRBV10-2 to TRBJ2-1; D possibly corresponds to TRBD1 (6 bases). Germline-derived CDR1 and CDR2 are WSHSY and SAAADI. CDR3 length equals 14 residues. Between the trimmed V and J ends, which lost 8 bases and 8 bases, there was a span of 19 bases. CDR3: CASEWRGGADEQFF. In DNA form, the CDR3 reads TGCGCCAGCGAGTGGAGAGGGGGTGCTGATGAGCAGTTCTTC.